This entry concerns a single T cell receptor beta chain. Only in-frame clones appear in the TCRdb table, and some are missing; sequencing was by immunoSEQ multiplex PCR. The data show approximately 71,000 clones, 80% to 95% seen once. The data stem from a study of T cell changes during pregnancy in multiple sclerosis. V gave up 3 bases and J gave up 3 bases; unmatched junction bases: 7. From germline, CDR1 is SGHRS and CDR2 YFSETQ. This CDR3 has 16 residues. This specimen consisted of peripheral blood, obtained in the second trimester of pregnancy. The chain uses TRBV5-1 and TRBJ2-2, with 8 bases that match TRBD1. The sequence was obtained from a female donor with multiple sclerosis, enrolled in a pregnancy study. CDR3 protein: CASSSVQGADTGELFF. In nucleotides, the CDR3 is TGCGCCAGCAGCTCCGTCCAGGGGGCGGACACCGGGGAGCTGTTTTTT.